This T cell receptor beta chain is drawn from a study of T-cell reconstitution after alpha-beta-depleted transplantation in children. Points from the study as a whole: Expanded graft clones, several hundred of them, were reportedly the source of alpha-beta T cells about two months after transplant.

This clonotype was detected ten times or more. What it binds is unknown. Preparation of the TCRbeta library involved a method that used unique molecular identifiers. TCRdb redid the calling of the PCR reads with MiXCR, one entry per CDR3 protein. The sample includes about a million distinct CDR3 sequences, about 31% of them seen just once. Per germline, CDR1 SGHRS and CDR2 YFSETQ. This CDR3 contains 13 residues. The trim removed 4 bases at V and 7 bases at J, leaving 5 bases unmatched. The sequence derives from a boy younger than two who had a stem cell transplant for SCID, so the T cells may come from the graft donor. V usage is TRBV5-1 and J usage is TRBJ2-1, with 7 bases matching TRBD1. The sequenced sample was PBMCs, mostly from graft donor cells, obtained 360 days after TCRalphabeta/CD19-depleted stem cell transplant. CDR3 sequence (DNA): TGCGCCAGCAGCGAGGGACAGACTAATGAGCAGTTCTTC. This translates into CASSEGQTNEQFF.